A single sample gave rise to the 27 T cell receptor beta chains below, sequenced in a study of OX40 agonist ivuxolimab in advanced cancers. Repertoires were generated with immunoSEQ multiplex PCR, while TCRdb's copy carries only in-frame clones and drops some. The sample includes 30,000 to 45,000 clones, roughly 78% of them seen just once. This sample comprised CD4+ or CD8+ T cells sorted from blood, obtained in a trial of the OX40 agonist ivuxolimab. Receptors originate from an adult with an advanced solid tumor such as melanoma, head and neck, liver or kidney cancer.

This rearrangement joins TRBV19 to TRBJ2-2; tentatively, D is TRBD2 (6 bases). CDR1 is LNHDA, CDR2 SQIVND, per germline (reference sequence). V was pared by 3 bases and J by 4 bases, with 12 bases between. This CDR3 has 15 amino acids. CDR3 region: CASSMMGGFTGELFF. DNA for the CDR3: TGTGCCAGTAGTATGATGGGGGGATTCACCGGGGAGCTGTTTTTT.

The gene calls are TRBV9 and TRBJ1-6; 7 bases align to TRBD1. V shed 4 bases and J 3 bases; nucleotides not matched to a gene: 4. This CDR3 spans 15 amino acids. Per germline, CDR1 SGDLS and CDR2 YYNGEE. As DNA, the CDR3 is TGTGCCAGCAGCCCCCGGACAGGCTATAATTCACCCCTCCACTTT. Protein product: CASSPRTGYNSPLHF.

The chain is built from TRBV10-3 and TRBJ1-3; D is perhaps TRBD1 (6 bases). Germline assignment: CDR1 ENHRY and CDR2 SYGVKD. This CDR3 region has 14 residues. V gave up 0 bases and J gave up 4 bases, with 7 bases separating them. The CDR3 here is CAISESDRGNTIYF. The DNA of the CDR3 is TGTGCCATCAGTGAGTCGGACAGAGGAAACACCATATATTTT.

This clone has a handful of counts. The chain links TRBV6-1 to TRBJ1-5; D uncertain. Looked up from germline, CDR1 is MNHNS and CDR2 is SASEGT. Trimming shortened V by 2 bases and J by 1 base, and 6 bases separated the two germline ends. CDR3 size: 14 residues. CDR3 DNA: TGTGCCAGCAGTGAACATGGCAGCAATCAGCCCCAGCATTTT. Protein product: CASSEHGSNQPQHF.

This chain joins TRBV29-1 and TRBJ2-5, with TRBD1 matching over 7 bases. The germline gives CDR1 SQVTM, CDR2 ANQGSEA. The CDR3 length is 12 residues. Trimming at V came to 7 bases and at J to 7 bases, leaving 9 bases not matched to a gene. The CDR3 region is CSAGDRVGTQYF. Here the CDR3 DNA reads TGCAGCGCAGGCGACAGGGTTGGGACCCAGTACTTC.

V gene TRBV27 combines with J gene TRBJ2-2, with D hard to call. From germline, CDR1 is MNHEY and CDR2 SMNVEV (reference sequence). CDR3 length equals 15 residues. Trimming removed 0 bases at V and 4 bases at J, with 9 bases between. This CDR3 reads CASSLSSRVTGELFF. The DNA of the CDR3 is TGTGCCAGCAGTTTATCTAGTCGGGTCACCGGGGAGCTGTTTTTT.

The rearrangement links TRBV7-9 to TRBJ1-1; 7 nucleotides line up with TRBD1. Per germline, CDR1 SEHNR and CDR2 FQNEAQ (reference sequence). Trimming took 1 base from V and 2 from J; bases not matched to a gene: 1. This CDR3 has 14 residues. CDR3 protein: CASSLVGGNTEAFF. The DNA for the CDR3 is TGTGCCAGCAGCTTAGTAGGGGGCAACACTGAAGCTTTCTTT.

This sequence joins TRBV11-3 and TRBJ2-5; 9 bases agree with TRBD1. The DNA end favors TRBJ2-7, so the J call may be wrong. Germline assignment: CDR1 SGHNT and CDR2 YENEEA. The CDR3 extends over 13 amino acids. Here the CDR3 DNA reads TGTGCCAGCAGCTCGGGACAGGGCGACGAGCAGTACTTC. Its protein is CASSSGQGDEQYF.

The chain links TRBV12-2 to TRBJ1-2. TRBV12-2 is a pseudogene locus. CDR3 length: 14 residues. In DNA, the CDR3 is TGTGCAAGTCGCTTAGCGGGCGGCCTCTATGGCTACACCTTC. This translates into CASRLAGGLYGYTF.

This clone was counted between two and nine times. J is TRBJ1-1 and V is TRBV6-1; 7 nucleotides align to TRBD1. Germline CDR1 MNHNS, CDR2 SASEGT. V shed 7 bases and J 4 bases; nucleotides not matched to a gene: 3. The CDR3 extends over 12 amino acids. The CDR3 bases are TGTGCCAGCAATAGGGGGCCCACTGAAGCTTTCTTT. This sequence encodes CASNRGPTEAFF.

The gene calls are TRBV10-3 and TRBJ2-2; D not certain. This CDR3 contains 14 residues. V lost 6 bases and J lost 2, with 10 bases in between. Per the germline V gene, CDR1 is ENHRY and CDR2 is SYGVKD. For the CDR3, the DNA is TGTGCCATCAGGGAGATAAGTAACACCGGGGAGCTGTTTTTT. Translation gives CAIREISNTGELFF.

A single count supports this clone. The chain employs TRBV5-4 and TRBJ1-2, with D tentatively TRBD1 (6 bases). Germline V gene data show CDR1 as SGHNT and CDR2 as YYREEE (reference sequence). Trimming removed 5 bases from V and 6 bases from J, with 20 bases in between. The CDR3 is made up of 15 amino acids. CDR3 nucleotide sequence: TGTGCCAGCAGGGAAACGGACAGTCGGGTGGATGGCTACACCTTC. It yields the protein CASRETDSRVDGYTF.

The chain joins TRBV9 to TRBJ2-3; 8 nucleotides agree with TRBD2. The CDR3 totals 17 residues. Per the germline V gene, CDR1 is SGDLS and CDR2 is YYNGEE. Trimming removed 4 bases from V and 1 base from J; junction bases left unmatched: 11. In nucleotides, the CDR3 is TGTGCCAGCAGCCCCATTCTGCGAGCGGGGGGCACAGATACGCAGTATTTT. As protein: CASSPILRAGGTDTQYF.

The chain employs TRBV11-2 and TRBJ2-5, with D hard to call. The V and J ends lost 2 bases and 1 base respectively, with 2 bases between them. The CDR3 consists of 12 residues. Germline loops: CDR1 SGHAT, CDR2 FQNNGV. The CDR3 here is CASSLLQETQYF. The CDR3 DNA reads TGTGCCAGCAGCTTACTCCAAGAGACCCAGTACTTC. The variable domain in full, completed from reference TRBV11-2 and TRBJ2-5, reads EAGVAQSPRYKIIEKRQSVAFWCNPISGHATLYWYQQILGQGPKLLIQFQNNGVVDDSQLPKDRFSAERLKGVDSTLKIQPAKLEDSAVYLCASSLLQETQYFGPGTRLLVL.

This chain joins TRBV10-3 and TRBJ1-5; D might be TRBD1 (6 bases). V was shortened by 0 bases and J by 8 bases, with 14 bases between the two germline ends. The CDR3 runs to 15 residues. Germline loops: CDR1 ENHRY, CDR2 SYGVKD. The CDR3 protein is CAISESGGPWEPQHF. CDR3 nucleotide sequence: TGTGCCATCAGTGAGTCGGGGGGCCCCTGGGAGCCCCAGCATTTT.

Written as DNA, the CDR3 is TGTGCCAGCAGCTACGGGACAGGGGATGAAAAACTGTTTTTT. Protein sequence: CASSYGTGDEKLFF. The chain employs TRBV6-5 and TRBJ1-4; TRBD1 matches 10 bases. This CDR3 has 14 amino acids. The trim removed 6 bases at V and 6 bases at J, leaving 4 bases unmatched. Germline V gene lookup returns CDR1 MNHEY and CDR2 SVGAGI.

The J gene is TRBJ2-1, the V gene TRBV2, with 7 bases that match TRBD2. The CDR3 extends over 14 amino acids. Germline trimming cut 6 bases from V and 5 bases from J; bases unmatched to any gene: 7. Germline V CDR1 and CDR2: SNHLY, FYNNEI. CDR3 DNA: TGTGCCAGCAGGGGGTTAGCGGGCGACAATGAGCAGTTCTTC. Residues: CASRGLAGDNEQFF.

The chain recombines TRBV30 with TRBJ2-7; D is possibly TRBD1 or TRBD2 (5 bases each). V lost 4 bases, J lost 2 bases, and 9 bases lay in between. The CDR3 consists of 12 residues. Germline values: CDR1 GTSNPN, CDR2 SVGIG (reference sequence). The CDR3 spells CAWTRDAYEQYF. The CDR3 coding sequence is TGTGCCTGGACAAGGGACGCCTACGAGCAGTACTTC.

This chain uses TRBV30 with TRBJ2-6; D may be TRBD1 (6 bases). The ends were cut back, 0 bases at V and 4 bases at J, with 19 bases in the middle. In germline, CDR1 is GTSNPN, CDR2 SVGIG (reference sequence). The CDR3 has 18 residues. CDR3 DNA sequence: TGTGCCTGGAGTGTACCCTCGTCAGGGGTTCCCGGGGCCAACGTCCTGACTTTC. Encoded protein: CAWSVPSSGVPGANVLTF.

V is TRBV6-5 and J is TRBJ2-1, with 7 positions matching TRBD2. Trimming removed 6 bases from V and 9 bases from J; junction bases left unmatched: 11. The germline gives CDR1 MNHEY, CDR2 SVGAGI. There are 14 residues in the CDR3. The DNA of the CDR3 is TGTGCCAGCAGGGACCCGGGGGGTGGCGGTGAGCAGTTCTTC. Translating gives CASRDPGGGGEQFF.

This chain joins TRBV6-6 and TRBJ1-1, with D possibly matching TRBD1 (5 bases). This CDR3 has 15 residues. Deletions cut 2 bases from V and 1 base from J, with 11 bases between. The germline gives CDR1 MNHNY, CDR2 SVGAGI (reference sequence). In DNA form, the CDR3 reads TGTGCCAGCAGTTACAATTGGGGGGAGAACACTGAAGCTTTCTTT. It encodes CASSYNWGENTEAFF.

The rearrangement joins TRBV15 to TRBJ1-4; tentative D call: TRBD1 (5 bases). CDR3 length: 16 amino acids. Germline CDR1 and CDR2: LNHNV and YYDKDF (reference sequence). Trimming left V 3 bases short and J 7 bases short, with 18 bases between. The CDR3 protein is CATSRDIRASGEKLFF. In nucleotides, the CDR3 is TGTGCCACCAGCAGGGACATCAGGGCTTCGGGTGAAAAACTGTTTTTT.

This chain links TRBV2 with TRBJ2-7; 9 bases align to TRBD2. CDR3 length: 15 amino acids. The V gene end was trimmed by 6 bases and the J gene end by 2 bases; junction bases not matched to a gene: 8. Germline values: CDR1 SNHLY, CDR2 FYNNEI. This CDR3 is CASRPTSGWTYEQYF. DNA for the CDR3: TGTGCCAGCAGGCCGACTAGCGGTTGGACCTACGAGCAGTACTTC.

This chain links TRBV9 with TRBJ2-2; D may match TRBD1 or TRBD2 (5 bases each). Germline CDR1 and CDR2: SGDLS and YYNGEE. Between the trimmed V and J ends, which lost 3 bases and 1 base, there was a span of 10 bases. This CDR3 is built from 15 residues. The CDR3 spells CASSGGGRNTGELFF. The DNA for the CDR3 is TGTGCCAGCAGCGGTGGGGGTCGGAACACCGGGGAGCTGTTTTTT.

V gene TRBV6-5 combines with J gene TRBJ2-3; D might be TRBD1 (7 bases). This CDR3 contains 16 residues. The V and J ends lost 2 bases and 5 bases respectively, with 17 bases between them. Germline loops: CDR1 MNHEY, CDR2 SVGAGI. CDR3 nucleotides: TGTGCCAGCAGTTACAAGGGGGCTAGCGCCAGAGATACGCAGTATTTT. Translating it yields CASSYKGASARDTQYF.

This sequence joins TRBV7-9 and TRBJ2-6, with D possibly being TRBD1 (5 bases). Germline CDR1 and CDR2: SEHNR and FQNEAQ (reference sequence). This CDR3 contains 16 residues. The V end was cut by 5 bases, the J end by 2 bases, with 13 bases between. Written as DNA, the CDR3 is TGTGCCAGCAGCCGGCCCAGGGCAACTGGGGCCAACGTCCTGACTTTC. It translates to CASSRPRATGANVLTF.

This rearrangement joins TRBV5-4 to TRBJ2-3; D unresolved. Deletions cut 0 bases from V and 2 bases from J, with 10 bases between. The CDR3 spans 15 residues. Germline loops: CDR1 SGHNT, CDR2 YYREEE (reference sequence). CDR3 protein: CASSLERINTDTQYF. The CDR3 region has the DNA TGTGCCAGCAGCTTGGAACGGATCAACACAGATACGCAGTATTTT.